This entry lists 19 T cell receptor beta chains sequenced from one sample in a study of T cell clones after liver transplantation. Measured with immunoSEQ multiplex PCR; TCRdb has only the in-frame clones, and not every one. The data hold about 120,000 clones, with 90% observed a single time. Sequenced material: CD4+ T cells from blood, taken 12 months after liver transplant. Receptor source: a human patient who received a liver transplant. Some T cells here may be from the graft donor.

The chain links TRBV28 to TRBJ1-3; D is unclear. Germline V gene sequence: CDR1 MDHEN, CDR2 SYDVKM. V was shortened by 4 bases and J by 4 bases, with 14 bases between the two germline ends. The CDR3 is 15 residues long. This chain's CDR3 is CASSSTDSLGNTIYF. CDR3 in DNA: TGTGCCAGCAGTTCCACAGATTCCCTGGGAAACACCATATATTTT.

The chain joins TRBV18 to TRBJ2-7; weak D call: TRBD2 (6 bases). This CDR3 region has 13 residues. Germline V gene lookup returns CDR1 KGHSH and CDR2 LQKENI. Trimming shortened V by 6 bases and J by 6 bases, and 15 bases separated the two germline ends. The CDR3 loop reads CASSDYSASEQYF. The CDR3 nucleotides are TGTGCCAGCTCGGACTATTCGGCATCCGAGCAGTACTTC.

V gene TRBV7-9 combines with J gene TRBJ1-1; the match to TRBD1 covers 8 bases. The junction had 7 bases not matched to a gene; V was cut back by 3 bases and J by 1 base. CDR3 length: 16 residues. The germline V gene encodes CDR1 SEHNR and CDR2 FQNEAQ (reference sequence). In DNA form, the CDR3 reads TGTGCCAGCAGCTTTCTCCCGGGACAGGAGAACACTGAAGCTTTCTTT. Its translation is CASSFLPGQENTEAFF.

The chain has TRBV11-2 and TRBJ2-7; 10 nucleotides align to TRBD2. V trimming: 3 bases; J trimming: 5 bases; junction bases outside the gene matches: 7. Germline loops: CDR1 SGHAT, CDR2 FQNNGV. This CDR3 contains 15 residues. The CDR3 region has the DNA TGTGCCAGCAGCTTTTTAGGGACTAGCGTGAACGAGCAGTACTTC. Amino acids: CASSFLGTSVNEQYF.

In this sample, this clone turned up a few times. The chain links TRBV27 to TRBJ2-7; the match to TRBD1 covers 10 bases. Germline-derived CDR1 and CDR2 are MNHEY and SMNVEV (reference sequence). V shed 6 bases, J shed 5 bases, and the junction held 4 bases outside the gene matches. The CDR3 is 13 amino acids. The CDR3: CASSAGQGNEQYF. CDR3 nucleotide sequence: TGTGCCAGCAGCGCGGGACAGGGGAACGAGCAGTACTTC.

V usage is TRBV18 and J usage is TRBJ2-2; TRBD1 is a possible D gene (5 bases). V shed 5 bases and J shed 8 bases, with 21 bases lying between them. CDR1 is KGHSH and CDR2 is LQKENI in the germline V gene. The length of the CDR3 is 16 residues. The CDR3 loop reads CASSSEDIQTLGELFF. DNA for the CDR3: TGTGCCAGCTCAAGTGAGGACATCCAAACGCTGGGGGAGCTGTTTTTT.

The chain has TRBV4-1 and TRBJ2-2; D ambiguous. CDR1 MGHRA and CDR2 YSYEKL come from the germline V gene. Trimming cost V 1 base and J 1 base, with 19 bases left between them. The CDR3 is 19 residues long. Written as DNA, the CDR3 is TGCGCCAGCAGCCAAGTGACTTCGGAGATCCGAAAGAACACCGGGGAGCTGTTTTTT. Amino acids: CASSQVTSEIRKNTGELFF.

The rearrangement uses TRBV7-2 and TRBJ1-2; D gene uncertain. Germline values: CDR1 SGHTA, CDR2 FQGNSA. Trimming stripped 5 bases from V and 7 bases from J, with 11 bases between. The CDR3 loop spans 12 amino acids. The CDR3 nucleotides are TGTGCCAGCAGCCCGGCCCTCGGTGGCTACACCTTC. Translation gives CASSPALGGYTF.

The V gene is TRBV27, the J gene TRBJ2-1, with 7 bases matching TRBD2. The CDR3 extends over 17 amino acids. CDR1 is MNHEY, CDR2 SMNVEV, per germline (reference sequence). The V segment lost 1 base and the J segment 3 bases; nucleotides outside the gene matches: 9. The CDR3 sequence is CASSLYPGGFFYNEQFF. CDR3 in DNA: TGTGCCAGCAGTTTATACCCGGGGGGTTTTTTCTACAATGAGCAGTTCTTC.

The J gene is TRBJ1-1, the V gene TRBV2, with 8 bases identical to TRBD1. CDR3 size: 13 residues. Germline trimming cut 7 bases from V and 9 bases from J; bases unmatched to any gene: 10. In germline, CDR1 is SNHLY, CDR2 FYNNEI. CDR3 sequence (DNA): TGTGCCAGCACCTGGACAGGGACAGCACAAGCTTTCTTT. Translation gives CASTWTGTAQAFF.

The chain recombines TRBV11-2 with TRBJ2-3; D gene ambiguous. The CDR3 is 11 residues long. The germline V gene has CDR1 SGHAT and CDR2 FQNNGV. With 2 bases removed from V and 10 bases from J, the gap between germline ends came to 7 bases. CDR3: CASSLFEPQYF. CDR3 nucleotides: TGTGCCAGCAGCTTATTTGAGCCGCAGTATTTT.

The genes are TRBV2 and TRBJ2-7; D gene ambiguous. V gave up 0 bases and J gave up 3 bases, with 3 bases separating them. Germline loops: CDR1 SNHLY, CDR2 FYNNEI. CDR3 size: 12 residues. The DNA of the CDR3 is TGTGCCAGCAGTGAAGCAGACTACGAGCAGTACTTC. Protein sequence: CASSEADYEQYF. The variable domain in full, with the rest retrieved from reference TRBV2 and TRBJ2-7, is EPEVTQTPSHQVTQMGQEVILRCVPISNHLYFYWYRQILGQKVEFLVSFYNNEISEKSEIFDDQFSVERPDGSNFTLKIRSTKLEDSAMYFCASSEADYEQYFGPGTRLTVT.

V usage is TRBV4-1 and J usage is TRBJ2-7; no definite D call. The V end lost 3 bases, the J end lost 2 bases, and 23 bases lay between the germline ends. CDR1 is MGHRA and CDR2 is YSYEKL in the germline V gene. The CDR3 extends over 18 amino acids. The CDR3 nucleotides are TGCGCCAGCAGCCAGGATCAACCCGGCCGCCCGAATACCTACGAGCAGTACTTC. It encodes CASSQDQPGRPNTYEQYF.

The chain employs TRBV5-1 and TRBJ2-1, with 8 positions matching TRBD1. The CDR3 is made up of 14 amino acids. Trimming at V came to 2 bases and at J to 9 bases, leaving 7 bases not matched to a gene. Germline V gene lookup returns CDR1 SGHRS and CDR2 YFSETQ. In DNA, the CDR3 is TGCGCCAGCAGCTTACAACAGGGGGAGAGTGAGCAGTTCTTC. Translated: CASSLQQGESEQFF.

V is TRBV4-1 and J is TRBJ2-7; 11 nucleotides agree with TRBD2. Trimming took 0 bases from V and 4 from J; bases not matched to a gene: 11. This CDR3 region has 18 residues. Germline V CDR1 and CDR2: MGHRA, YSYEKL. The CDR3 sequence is CASSQDTLTSGSYYEQYF. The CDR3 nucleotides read TGCGCCAGCAGCCAAGATACCCTCACTAGCGGGAGTTATTACGAGCAGTACTTC.

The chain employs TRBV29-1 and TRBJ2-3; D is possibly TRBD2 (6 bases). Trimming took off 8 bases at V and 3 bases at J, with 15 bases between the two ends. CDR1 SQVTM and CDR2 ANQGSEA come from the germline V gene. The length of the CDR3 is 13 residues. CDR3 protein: CSYSGDGTDTQYF. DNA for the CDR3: TGCAGCTATTCGGGAGACGGGACAGATACGCAGTATTTT.

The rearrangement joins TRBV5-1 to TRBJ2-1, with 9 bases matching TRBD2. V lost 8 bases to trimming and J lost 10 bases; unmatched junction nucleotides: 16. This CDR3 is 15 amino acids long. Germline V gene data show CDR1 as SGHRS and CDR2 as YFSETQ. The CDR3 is CARILLAGAPYEQFF. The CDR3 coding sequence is TGCGCCAGAATCCTATTAGCGGGAGCCCCCTACGAGCAGTTCTTC.

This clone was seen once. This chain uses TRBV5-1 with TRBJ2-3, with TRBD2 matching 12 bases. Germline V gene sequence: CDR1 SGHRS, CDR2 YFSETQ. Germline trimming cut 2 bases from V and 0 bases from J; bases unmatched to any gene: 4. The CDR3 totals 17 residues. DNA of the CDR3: TGCGCCAGCAGCTTCGGGACTAGCGGGCAGAGCACAGATACGCAGTATTTT. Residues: CASSFGTSGQSTDTQYF.

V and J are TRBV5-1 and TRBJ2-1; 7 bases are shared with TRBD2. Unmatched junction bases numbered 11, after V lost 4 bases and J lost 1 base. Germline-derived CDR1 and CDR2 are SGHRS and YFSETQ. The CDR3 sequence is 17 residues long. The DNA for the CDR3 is TGCGCCAGCAGCCAAAGGACTAGTTCGGGGTCCTACAATGAGCAGTTCTTC. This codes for CASSQRTSSGSYNEQFF.